This TCR beta chain was captured in a study of cytomegalovirus exposure and HLA in healthy donors. About the research overall: Sequencing of roughly 180 million T cells in an earlier analysis found 100 million or so unique TCR beta sequences.

Study-wide findings and caveats: TCR beta sequences numbering over 15,000 were associated with HLA alleles at 0.05 false discovery rate in a later analysis. There were some public TCRs occurring in many donors, but most TCR sequences were rare. Only CMV serostatus was available as immune exposure information.

Concerning this clone itself: What it binds is unknown.

J lost 5 bases, V lost 5 bases, and 7 bases had no gene match. The CDR3 has 15 residues. Germline CDR1 and CDR2: SEHNR and FQNEAQ (reference sequence). The PCR ran on 60 Vbeta and 13 Jbeta primers. Profiled with immunoSEQ multiplex PCR; TCRdb holds only in-frame clones, not every one. The sample contains under 150,000 clones, 80% of which appear only once. The chain combines TRBV7-9 with TRBJ1-2; 11 nucleotides line up with TRBD1. The TCR comes from a male donor in good health and CMV-seronegative. The specimen sequenced was PBMCs. The CDR3 here is CASSPWDRGVYGYTF. In nucleotides, the CDR3 is TGTGCCAGCAGCCCTTGGGACAGGGGGGTTTATGGCTACACCTTC. Full variable domain (remainder filled in from reference TRBV7-9 and TRBJ1-2): DTGVSQNPRHKITKRGQNVTFRCDPISEHNRLYWYRQTLGQGPEFLTYFQNEAQLEKSRLLSDRFSAERPKGSFSTLEIQRTEQGDSAMYLCASSPWDRGVYGYTFGSGTRLTVV.